This T cell receptor (beta chain) was profiled in a study of cytomegalovirus exposure and HLA in healthy donors. General study findings and limits: Investigators reported 164 TCR beta chains as tied to cytomegalovirus. Immune exposure data for these donors was limited to CMV serostatus.

Germline CDR1 and CDR2: SGHRS and YFSETQ. The V segment lost 0 bases and the J segment 3 bases; nucleotides outside the gene matches: 9. The CDR3 sequence is 16 residues long. PCR employed 60 Vbeta and 13 Jbeta primers. Data came from immunoSEQ multiplex PCR; TCRdb stores just in-frame clones and leaves some out. The sample carries roughly 100,000 clones, nearly 65% recorded once. As for this clone: Antigen: not known.

Material for sequencing was PBMCs. This TCR was sampled from a human donor in good health. V is TRBV5-1 and J is TRBJ2-7; TRBD1 matches 7 bases. As DNA, the CDR3 is TGCGCCAGCAGCTTGGGACCGACAGGGACCAACTACGAGCAGTACTTC. It codes for CASSLGPTGTNYEQYF.